A single sample is the source of the 10 T cell receptor beta chains below, sequenced in a study of Graves' ophthalmopathy and Graves' hyperthyroidism. Beta-chain TCR CDR3 regions were amplified from RNA transcripts. RT-PCR in the first round used HTBI primers; a second-round multiplex PCR followed. TCRdb fed the multiplex PCR reads into MiXCR, producing one record per CDR3 protein. The sample contains hundreds of thousands of distinct CDR3 sequences, around 21% of which appear only once. The specimen was peripheral blood. The origin of the receptors is a woman aged 18-30 years with stable Graves' hyperthyroidism.

This clonotype came up many times. J is TRBJ2-7 and V is TRBV12-3 or TRBV12-4; 7 nucleotides agree with TRBD2. V lost 5 bases to trimming and J lost 6 bases; unmatched junction nucleotides: 16. The CDR3 has 16 amino acids. In DNA form, the CDR3 reads TGTGCCAGCAGTAAATGGGAGGGGCTGCCTCCTTCCGAGCAGTACTTC. This gives the protein CASSKWEGLPPSEQYF.

This clonotype was observed many times. This rearrangement joins TRBV20-1 to TRBJ2-5; TRBD2 is a possible D gene (6 bases). V lost 4 bases to trimming and J lost 2 bases, with 8 bases between them. There are 12 residues in the CDR3. Germline CDR1 is DFQATT and CDR2 is SNEGSKA (reference sequence). CDR3 loop: CSATGVQETQYF. CDR3 coding DNA: TGCAGTGCTACGGGAGTTCAAGAGACCCAGTACTTC.

This clonotype was seen ten or more times. V is TRBV6-2 or TRBV6-3 and J is TRBJ2-2; TRBD2 agrees at 14 bases. The V gene end was trimmed by 6 bases and the J gene end by 7 bases; junction bases not matched to a gene: 4. This CDR3 is 15 amino acids long. Per germline, CDR1 MNHEY and CDR2 SVGEGT. CDR3 region: CASRRLAGGFGELFF. The CDR3 DNA sequence: TGTGCCAGCAGAAGACTAGCGGGAGGGTTCGGGGAGCTGTTTTTT.

The chain joins TRBV7-2 to TRBJ2-7, with TRBD1 identical over 8 bases. CDR1 and CDR2 (germline): SGHTA, FQGNSA. The CDR3 is made up of 14 amino acids. V was pared by 5 bases and J by 3 bases, with 6 bases of the junction left unmatched. CDR3 DNA: TGTGCCAGCAGCACCGGGACAGGCTACTACGAGCAGTACTTC. As protein: CASSTGTGYYEQYF.

V is TRBV12-3 or TRBV12-4 and J is TRBJ1-1; maybe TRBD1 (6 bases). The CDR3 is made up of 13 amino acids. Trimming removed 7 bases from V and 6 bases from J, with 15 bases in between. Here the CDR3 reads CASTRTVGPEAFF. Here the CDR3 DNA reads TGTGCCAGCACCCGGACAGTAGGACCTGAAGCTTTCTTT.

As for this clonotype: The germline gene is not matched at one end of the junction; a read error may be the cause. This chain's CDR3 is CANSYSHSLEQETQYF. In nucleotides, the CDR3 is TGTGCCAACAGTTACTCCCACAGTTTGGAACAAGAGACCCAGTACTTC. The rearrangement links TRBV6-7 to TRBJ2-5, with no clear D. TRBV6-7 is sorted into the ORF group, with uncertain function. This CDR3 comprises 16 residues.

This clonotype was seen many times. The chain carries TRBV27 and TRBJ1-1; D perhaps matches TRBD1 (5 bases). V lost 6 bases and J lost 7, with 15 bases in between. The CDR3 has 13 amino acids. CDR1 MNHEY and CDR2 SMNVEV come from the germline V gene (reference sequence). CDR3 sequence reads: CASSSPGEFEAFF. CDR3 nucleotides: TGTGCCAGCAGCTCCCCGGGGGAGTTTGAAGCTTTCTTT.

Ten or more counts support this clonotype. The gene calls are TRBV11-2 and TRBJ1-1; weak D call: TRBD1 (5 bases). This CDR3 region has 15 residues. Trimming took off 5 bases at V and 4 bases at J, with 17 bases between the two ends. Germline V gives CDR1 SGHAT, CDR2 FQNNGV. The CDR3 spells CASSPLIAGGTEAFF. The CDR3 bases are TGTGCCAGCAGCCCCCTAATCGCTGGGGGCACTGAAGCTTTCTTT.

This clonotype was detected many times. This sequence joins TRBV5-1 and TRBJ1-5; D might be TRBD1 (5 bases). V was pared by 0 bases and J by 2 bases, with 12 bases between. The CDR3 is 16 residues long. Germline CDR1 and CDR2: SGHRS and YFSETQ. Written as DNA, the CDR3 is TGCGCCAGCAGCTTGGGGGGGGAAATGGGCAATCAGCCCCAGCATTTT. It is translated as CASSLGGEMGNQPQHF.

The rearrangement uses TRBV20-1 and TRBJ1-2, with no clear D. The V end lost 5 bases, the J end lost 0 bases, and 13 bases lay between the germline ends. The CDR3 is made up of 14 amino acids. Per germline, CDR1 DFQATT and CDR2 SNEGSKA (reference sequence). CDR3 bases: TGCAGTGCTCCCGAGACGCCGGCTAACTATGGCTACACCTTC. Amino acid sequence: CSAPETPANYGYTF.